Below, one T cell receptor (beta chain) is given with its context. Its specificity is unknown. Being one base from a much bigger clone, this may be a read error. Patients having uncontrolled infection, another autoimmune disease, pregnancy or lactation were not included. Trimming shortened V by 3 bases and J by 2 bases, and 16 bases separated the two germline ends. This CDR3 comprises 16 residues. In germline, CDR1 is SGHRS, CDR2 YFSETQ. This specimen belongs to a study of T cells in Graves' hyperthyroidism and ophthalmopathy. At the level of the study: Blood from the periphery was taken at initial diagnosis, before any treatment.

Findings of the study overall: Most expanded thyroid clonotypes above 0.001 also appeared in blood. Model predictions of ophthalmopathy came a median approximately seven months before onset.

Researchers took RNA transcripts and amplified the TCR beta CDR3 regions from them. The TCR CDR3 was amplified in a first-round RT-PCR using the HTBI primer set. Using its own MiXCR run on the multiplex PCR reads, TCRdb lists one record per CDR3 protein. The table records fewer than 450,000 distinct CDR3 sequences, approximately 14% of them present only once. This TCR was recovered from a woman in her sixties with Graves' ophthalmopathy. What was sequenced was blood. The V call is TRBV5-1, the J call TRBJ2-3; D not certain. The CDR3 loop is CASSYLDGPPTDTQYF. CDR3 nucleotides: TGCGCCAGCAGCTACCTTGACGGGCCACCCACAGATACGCAGTATTTT.